This T cell receptor (beta chain) was profiled in a study of T cell clonality in common variable immunodeficiency. Regarding the study as a whole: Reportedly, TCR beta sequences from common variable immunodeficiency showed fewer deletions and N-nucleotide insertions. TCRbeta clonality was increased in CVID versus healthy controls.

Germline V gene sequence: CDR1 SGHNT, CDR2 YYREEE (reference sequence). CDR3 length equals 16 residues. V lost 4 bases to trimming and J lost 2 bases, with 16 bases between them. There are many counts of this clone. The antigen is not known. The CDR3 extends 3 residues past the end of the read, so its final part is completed from the germline J gene. Using immunoSEQ multiplex PCR, the repertoire was profiled, and TCRdb retains in-frame clones only, with some absent. The sample holds tens of thousands of clones, and no clone turns up only once. This TCR was recovered from a person between 18 and 75 years old in good health. V and J are TRBV5-4 and TRBJ1-3; D ambiguous. Sequencing input: peripheral blood mononuclear cells. CDR3 DNA, as far as it was read: TGTGCCAGCAGCCTGGGTCCAGAGATCACTGGAAACACC. Amino acids: CASSLGPEITGNT. The complete CDR3 protein is CASSLGPEITGNTIYF.